One and the same sample provided the 13 T cell receptor beta chains below, sequenced in a study of blood T cell repertoires in COVID-19. Here immunoSEQ multiplex PCR was the method, and the copy in TCRdb shows in-frame clones only, minus some. The data hold tens of thousands of clones, with about 80% observed a single time. What was sequenced was peripheral blood. These TCRs come from a man between 65 and 85 years old with active COVID-19.

The chain recombines TRBV7-9 with TRBJ2-5; 9 nucleotides match TRBD1. The CDR3 runs 15 residues. CDR1 and CDR2 (germline): SEHNR, FQNEAQ (reference sequence). V shed 6 bases, J shed 1 base, and the junction held 6 bases outside the gene matches. The chain's CDR3 is CASRTETGGQETQYF. The CDR3 nucleotides are TGTGCCAGCAGAACAGAGACAGGGGGCCAAGAGACCCAGTACTTC.

V gene TRBV9 combines with J gene TRBJ1-4; 7 positions match TRBD1. The CDR3 is made up of 19 amino acids. CDR1 is SGDLS, CDR2 YYNGEE, per germline. Trimming took 0 bases from V and 8 from J; bases not matched to a gene: 19. The CDR3 loop is CASSVGNELPGQFGEKLFF. The CDR3 DNA sequence: TGTGCCAGCAGCGTAGGAAATGAGCTCCCGGGACAGTTCGGAGAAAAACTGTTTTTT.

This chain uses TRBV18 with TRBJ2-1; a possible D gene is TRBD1 (5 bases). The CDR3 loop spans 16 amino acids. CDR1 and CDR2 from the germline V gene are KGHSH and LQKENI. V was shortened by 3 bases and J by 3 bases, with 15 bases between the two germline ends. CDR3 sequence (DNA): TGTGCCAGCTCACCGCAGATGCAGGGTAACTACAATGAGCAGTTCTTC. Its protein is CASSPQMQGNYNEQFF.

This sequence joins TRBV3-1 (or the pseudogene TRBV3-2) and TRBJ2-2; tentative D call: TRBD2 (5 bases). Trimming stripped 4 bases from V and 5 bases from J, with 14 bases between. CDR1 and CDR2 (germline): LGHDT, YNNKEL (reference sequence). The CDR3 loop spans 15 amino acids. CDR3 sequence: CASSLLGPGTGELFF. In DNA, the CDR3 is TGTGCCAGCAGCCTCCTCGGACCGGGGACCGGGGAGCTGTTTTTT.

CDR3 sequence (DNA): TGTGCCAGCAGTTACGCCCAGTTCGAGGGAAGCTATGGCTACACCTTC. As protein: CASSYAQFEGSYGYTF. V and J are TRBV6-6 and TRBJ1-2; D remains ambiguous. From germline, CDR1 is MNHNY and CDR2 SVGAGI (reference sequence). The length of the CDR3 is 16 residues. Trimming shortened V by 2 bases and J by 4 bases, and 17 bases separated the two germline ends.

The table lists this clone with a count of one. This sequence joins TRBV10-3 and TRBJ1-5, with a tentative D call TRBD1 (6 bases). Germline assignment: CDR1 ENHRY and CDR2 SYGVKD. The CDR3 contains 15 residues. V dropped 7 bases and J dropped 7 bases, with 20 bases sitting between them. CDR3 coding DNA: TGTGCCATCACCCCAGGGACAAAACAAGGGCAGCCCCAGCATTTT. Its protein is CAITPGTKQGQPQHF.

The chain combines TRBV7-9 with TRBJ2-7; tentatively, D is TRBD2 (6 bases). The CDR3 sequence is 15 residues long. With 2 bases removed from V and 0 bases from J, the gap between germline ends came to 11 bases. CDR1 SEHNR and CDR2 FQNEAQ come from the germline V gene (reference sequence). The CDR3 DNA reads as TGTGCCAGCAGCTTAACAACTAGCACCTCCTACGAGCAGTACTTC. Its protein product is CASSLTTSTSYEQYF.

The chain links TRBV5-6 to TRBJ2-7, with 7 bases aligning to TRBD2. The V and J ends lost 1 base and 2 bases, in that order; junction bases with no gene match: 3. Germline CDR1 and CDR2: SGHDT and YYEEEE. This CDR3 contains 14 residues. The CDR3, as DNA: TGTGCCAGCAGCTTGCTGGGGGGGGCCTACGAGCAGTACTTC. Its protein product is CASSLLGGAYEQYF.

V is TRBV7-8 and J is TRBJ2-3; 12 bases fit TRBD2. The CDR3 is made up of 18 amino acids. CDR1 is SGHVS, CDR2 FQNEAQ, per germline. The V segment lost 6 bases and the J segment 6 bases; nucleotides outside the gene matches: 16. The CDR3 sequence is CASSSRGGTSGPRDTQYF. CDR3 nucleotide sequence: TGTGCCAGCAGTTCCCGCGGGGGGACTAGCGGGCCTAGGGATACGCAGTATTTT.

The J gene is TRBJ1-1, the V gene TRBV30, with a weak D call TRBD1 (5 bases). The CDR3 loop spans 15 amino acids. Trimming stripped 2 bases from V and 7 bases from J, with 20 bases between. Germline-derived CDR1 and CDR2 are GTSNPN and SVGIG (reference sequence). The CDR3 here is CAWSPSWTFGNEAFF. The CDR3 region has the DNA TGTGCCTGGAGTCCCTCGTGGACATTCGGAAATGAAGCTTTCTTT.

The chain carries TRBV11-3 and TRBJ2-5; TRBD2 agrees at 10 bases. Germline V lookup: CDR1 SGHNT, CDR2 YENEEA. V dropped 11 bases and J dropped 5; count of bases not matched to a gene: 14. The CDR3 totals 15 residues. This chain's CDR3 is CASTGSGGAEETQYF. DNA for the CDR3: TGTGCCTCCACGGGGAGCGGGGGGGCCGAGGAGACCCAGTACTTC.

The V and J genes are TRBV7-2 and TRBJ1-4; D ambiguous. This CDR3 is built from 17 residues. The V gene's germline CDR1 is SGHTA and CDR2 FQGNSA. Deletions cut 2 bases from V and 5 bases from J, with 18 bases between. CDR3 loop: CASSLLGRSALNEKLFF. CDR3 coding DNA: TGTGCCAGCAGCTTACTGGGCCGGTCAGCCTTAAATGAAAAACTGTTTTTT.

The genes are TRBV2 and TRBJ1-1; perhaps TRBD1 as D (5 bases). The CDR3 is 12 amino acids. V gave up 3 bases and J gave up 10 bases, with 12 bases separating them. In germline, CDR1 is SNHLY, CDR2 FYNNEI. Here the CDR3 reads CASSDGLGGAFF. CDR3 nucleotide sequence: TGTGCCAGCAGTGATGGGTTGGGGGGAGCTTTCTTT.